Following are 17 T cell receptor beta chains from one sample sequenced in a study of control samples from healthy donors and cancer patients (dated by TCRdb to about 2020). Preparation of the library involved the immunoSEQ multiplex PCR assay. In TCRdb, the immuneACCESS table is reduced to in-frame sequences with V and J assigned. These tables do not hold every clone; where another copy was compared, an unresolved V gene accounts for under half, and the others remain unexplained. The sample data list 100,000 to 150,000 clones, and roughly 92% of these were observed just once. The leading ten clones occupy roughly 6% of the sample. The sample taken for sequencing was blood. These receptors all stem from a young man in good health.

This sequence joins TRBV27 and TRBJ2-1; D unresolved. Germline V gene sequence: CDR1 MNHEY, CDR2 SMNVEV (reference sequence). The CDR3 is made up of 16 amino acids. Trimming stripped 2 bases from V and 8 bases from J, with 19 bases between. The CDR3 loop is CASSLMAAPSWHEQFF. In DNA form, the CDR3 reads TGTGCCAGCAGTTTAATGGCAGCCCCATCGTGGCATGAGCAGTTCTTC.

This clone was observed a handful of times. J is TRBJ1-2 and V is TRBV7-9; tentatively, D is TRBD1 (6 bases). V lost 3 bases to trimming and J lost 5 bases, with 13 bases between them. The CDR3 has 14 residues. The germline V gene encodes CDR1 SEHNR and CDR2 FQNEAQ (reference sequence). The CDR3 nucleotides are TGTGCCAGCAGCTTCCAGGGGTTGGGTTATGGCTACACCTTC. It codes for CASSFQGLGYGYTF.

CDR3 loop: CASGEGGYPYEQYF. The CDR3 nucleotides are TGTGCCAGCGGAGAGGGAGGTTACCCCTACGAGCAGTACTTC. The chain joins TRBV2 to TRBJ2-7; a possible D gene is TRBD2 (6 bases). The V end was cut by 8 bases, the J end by 2 bases, with 16 bases between. Germline loops: CDR1 SNHLY, CDR2 FYNNEI. The CDR3 is made up of 14 amino acids.

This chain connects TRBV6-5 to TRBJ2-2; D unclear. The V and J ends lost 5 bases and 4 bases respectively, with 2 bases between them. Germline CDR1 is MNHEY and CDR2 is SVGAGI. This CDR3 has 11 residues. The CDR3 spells CASSTTGELFF. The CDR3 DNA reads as TGTGCCAGCAGTACCACCGGGGAGCTGTTTTTT.

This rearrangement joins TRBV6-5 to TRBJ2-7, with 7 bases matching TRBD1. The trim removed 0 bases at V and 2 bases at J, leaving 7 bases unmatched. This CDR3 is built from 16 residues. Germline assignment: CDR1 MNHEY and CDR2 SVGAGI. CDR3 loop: CASSYSETGLAYEQYF. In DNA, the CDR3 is TGTGCCAGCAGTTACTCCGAGACAGGGTTGGCCTACGAGCAGTACTTC.

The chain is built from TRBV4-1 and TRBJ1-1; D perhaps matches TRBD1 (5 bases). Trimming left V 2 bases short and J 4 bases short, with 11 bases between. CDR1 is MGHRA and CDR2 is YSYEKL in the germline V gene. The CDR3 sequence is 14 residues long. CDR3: CASSQYIQGTEAFF. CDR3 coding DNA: TGCGCCAGCAGCCAATACATCCAGGGCACTGAAGCTTTCTTT.

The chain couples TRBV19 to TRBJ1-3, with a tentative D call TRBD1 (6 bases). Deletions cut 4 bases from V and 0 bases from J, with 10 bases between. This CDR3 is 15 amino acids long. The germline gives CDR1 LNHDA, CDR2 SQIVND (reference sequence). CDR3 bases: TGTGCCAGTAGTAGGACAGTGAGCTCTGGAAACACCATATATTTT. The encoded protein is CASSRTVSSGNTIYF. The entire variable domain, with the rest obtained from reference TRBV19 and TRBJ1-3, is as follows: DGGITQSPKYLFRKEGQNVTLSCEQNLNHDAMYWYRQDPGQGLRLIYYSQIVNDFQKGDIAEGYSVSREKKESFPLTVTSAQKNPTAFYLCASSRTVSSGNTIYFGEGSWLTVV.

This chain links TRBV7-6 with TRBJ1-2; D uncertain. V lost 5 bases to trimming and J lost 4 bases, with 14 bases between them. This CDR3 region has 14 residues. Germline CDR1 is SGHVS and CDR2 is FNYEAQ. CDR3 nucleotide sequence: TGTGCCAGCAGCCCCGGGCCTACGGGCTATGGCTACACCTTC. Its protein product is CASSPGPTGYGYTF. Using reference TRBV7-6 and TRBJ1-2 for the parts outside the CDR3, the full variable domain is GAGVSQSPRYKVTKRGQDVALRCDPISGHVSLYWYRQALGQGPEFLTYFNYEAQQDKSGLPNDRFSAERPEGSISTLTIQRTEQRDSAMYRCASSPGPTGYGYTFGSGTRLTVV.

The CDR3 sequence is CASSLWAGVGNQPQHF. CDR3 DNA: TGTGCCAGCAGTTTATGGGCAGGGGTAGGCAATCAGCCCCAGCATTTT. This chain connects TRBV27 to TRBJ1-5; perhaps TRBD1 as D (6 bases). The CDR3 is 16 residues long. The V and J ends lost 1 base and 2 bases respectively, with 12 bases between them. Germline assignment: CDR1 MNHEY and CDR2 SMNVEV (reference sequence).

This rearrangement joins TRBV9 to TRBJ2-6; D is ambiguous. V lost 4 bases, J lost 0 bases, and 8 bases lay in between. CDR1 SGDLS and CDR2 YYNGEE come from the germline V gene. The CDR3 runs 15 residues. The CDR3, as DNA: TGTGCCAGCAGCTCCACCGGCTCTGGGGCCAACGTCCTGACTTTC. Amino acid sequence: CASSSTGSGANVLTF.

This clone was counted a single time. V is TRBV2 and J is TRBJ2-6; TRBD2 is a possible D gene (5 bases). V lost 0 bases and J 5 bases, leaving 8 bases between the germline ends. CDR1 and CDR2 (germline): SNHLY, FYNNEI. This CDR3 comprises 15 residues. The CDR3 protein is CASSEAGVRANVLTF. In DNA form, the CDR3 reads TGTGCCAGCAGTGAAGCCGGGGTGAGGGCCAACGTCCTGACTTTC.

CDR3 sequence reads: CASSRTASPSYEQYF. The DNA of the CDR3 is TGTGCCAGCAGTCGGACAGCCTCGCCTTCCTACGAGCAGTACTTC. The J gene is TRBJ2-7, the V gene TRBV5-4; weak D call: TRBD1 (6 bases). Germline V gene sequence: CDR1 SGHNT, CDR2 YYREEE (reference sequence). V was shortened by 5 bases and J by 1 base, with 16 bases between the two germline ends. CDR3 length: 15 amino acids.

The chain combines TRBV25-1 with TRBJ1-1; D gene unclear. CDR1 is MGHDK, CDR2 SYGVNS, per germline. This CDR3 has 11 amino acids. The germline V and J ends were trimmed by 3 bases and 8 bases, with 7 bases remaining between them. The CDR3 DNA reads TGTGCCAGCAGTGATCGCTGGGAAGCTTTCTTT. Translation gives CASSDRWEAFF. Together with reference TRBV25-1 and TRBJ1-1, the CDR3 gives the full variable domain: EADIYQTPRYLVIGTGKKITLECSQTMGHDKMYWYQQDPGMELHLIHYSYGVNSTEKGDLSSESTVSRIRTEHFPLTLESARPSHTSQYLCASSDRWEAFFGQGTRLTVV.

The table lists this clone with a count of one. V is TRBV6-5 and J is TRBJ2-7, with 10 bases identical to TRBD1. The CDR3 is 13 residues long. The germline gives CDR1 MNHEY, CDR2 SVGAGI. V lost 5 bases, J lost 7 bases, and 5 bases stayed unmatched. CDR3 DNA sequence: TGTGCCAGCAGTAGACAGGGGGCAACAGAGCAGTACTTC. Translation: CASSRQGATEQYF.

The CDR3: CASSPKAGTNGELFF. CDR3 nucleotides: TGTGCCAGCAGCCCCAAAGCGGGGACGAACGGGGAGCTGTTTTTT. The V and J genes are TRBV9 and TRBJ2-2, with 7 bases aligning to TRBD2. Germline V gene lookup returns CDR1 SGDLS and CDR2 YYNGEE. V was pared by 4 bases and J by 7 bases, with 10 bases of the junction left unmatched. This CDR3 region has 15 residues.

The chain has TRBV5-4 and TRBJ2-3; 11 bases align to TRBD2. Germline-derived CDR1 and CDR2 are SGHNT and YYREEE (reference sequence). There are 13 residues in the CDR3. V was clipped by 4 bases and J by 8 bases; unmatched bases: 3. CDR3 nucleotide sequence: TGTGCCAGCAGCCCGGGGACTAGCGGTACGCAGTATTTT. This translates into CASSPGTSGTQYF.

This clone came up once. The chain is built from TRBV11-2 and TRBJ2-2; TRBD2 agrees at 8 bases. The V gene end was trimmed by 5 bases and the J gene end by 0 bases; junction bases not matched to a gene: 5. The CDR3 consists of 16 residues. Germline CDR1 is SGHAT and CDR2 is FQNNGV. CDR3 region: CASSKQRGTNTGELFF. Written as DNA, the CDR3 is TGTGCCAGCAGCAAACAGCGGGGGACGAACACCGGGGAGCTGTTTTTT.